The 15 T cell receptor beta chains given below trace back to one sample, sequenced in a study of blood T cell repertoires in COVID-19. The assay was immunoSEQ multiplex PCR, and TCRdb's table has in-frame clones only and misses some. The top ten clones hold around 2% of a sample with over 150,000 clones, around 90% of them seen once. Sequenced sample: PBMCs or T cells enriched from blood (not recorded which). Receptor source: a woman aged 25-40 years who had recovered from COVID-19.

This clone showed up just once. V is TRBV5-1 and J is TRBJ2-4; maybe TRBD1 (6 bases). V lost 6 bases and J 3 bases, leaving 16 bases between the germline ends. The germline gives CDR1 SGHRS, CDR2 YFSETQ. The CDR3 sequence is 15 residues long. The CDR3 DNA is TGCGCCAGCACCCAACAGGGATTGGACAAAAACATTCAGTACTTC. Protein: CASTQQGLDKNIQYF.

The rearrangement joins TRBV19 to TRBJ1-3, with D maybe TRBD1 (6 bases). The ends were cut back, 3 bases at V and 10 bases at J, with 19 bases in the middle. The CDR3 has 15 residues. CDR1 is LNHDA and CDR2 is SQIVND in the germline V gene (reference sequence). CDR3 nucleotide sequence: TGTGCCAGTAGTATCTGGGGGCGGACCTCTGGGACCATATATTTT. Amino acid sequence: CASSIWGRTSGTIYF.

The chain has TRBV19 and TRBJ2-7; 10 positions match TRBD1. This CDR3 has 15 residues. The ends lost 3 bases at V and 5 bases at J; junction bases unmatched: 7. Germline loops: CDR1 LNHDA, CDR2 SQIVND (reference sequence). CDR3 DNA: TGTGCCAGTAGTATCCGGGACAGGGGAACCCACGAGCAGTACTTC. Protein: CASSIRDRGTHEQYF.

The chain is built from TRBV3-1 (or the pseudogene TRBV3-2) and TRBJ1-4, with D possibly matching TRBD1 (6 bases). Trimming removed 0 bases at V and 8 bases at J, with 10 bases between. This CDR3 has 14 residues. Germline assignment: CDR1 LGHDT and CDR2 YNNKEL (reference sequence). For the CDR3, the DNA is TGTGCCAGCAGCCAAGAGCAGGGGAGAGAAAAACTGTTTTTT. Translating gives CASSQEQGREKLFF.

The gene calls are TRBV5-6 and TRBJ1-1; D is unclear. V was shortened by 5 bases and J by 0 bases, with 8 bases between the two germline ends. CDR1 is SGHDT, CDR2 YYEEEE, per germline. CDR3 size: 13 residues. DNA of the CDR3: TGTGCCAGCAGTCCCAGGATGAACACTGAAGCTTTCTTT. It yields the protein CASSPRMNTEAFF. The variable domain in full, completed from reference TRBV5-6 and TRBJ1-1, reads DAGVTQSPTHLIKTRGQQVTLRCSPKSGHDTVSWYQQALGQGPQFIFQYYEEEERQRGNFPDRFSGHQFPNYSSELNVNALLLGDSALYLCASSPRMNTEAFFGQGTRLTVV.

The chain carries TRBV5-4 and TRBJ2-7; D possibly corresponds to TRBD1 (6 bases). The CDR3 contains 16 residues. From germline, CDR1 is SGHNT and CDR2 YYREEE (reference sequence). V lost 1 base to trimming and J lost 0 bases, with 14 bases between them. CDR3 residues: CASSLSGAGGSYEQYF. The CDR3 nucleotides are TGTGCCAGCAGCTTGTCAGGGGCTGGGGGCTCCTACGAGCAGTACTTC. Variable domain in full (rest from reference TRBV5-4 and TRBJ2-7): ETGVTQSPTHLIKTRGQQVTLRCSSQSGHNTVSWYQQALGQGPQFIFQYYREEENGRGNFPPRFSGLQFPNYSSELNVNALELDDSALYLCASSLSGAGGSYEQYFGPGTRLTVT.

The DNA of the CDR3 is TGTGCCAGTAGTATCAGGCCTCAGGGCAATGAGCAGTTCTTC. It translates to CASSIRPQGNEQFF. V usage is TRBV19 and J usage is TRBJ2-1; D is possibly TRBD1 (5 bases). The CDR3 contains 14 residues. V was cut by 3 bases and J by 6 bases, with 12 bases left in between. CDR1 and CDR2 (germline): LNHDA, SQIVND (reference sequence).

V and J are TRBV7-2 and TRBJ2-3; 9 nucleotides agree with TRBD2. The CDR3 loop spans 16 amino acids. V trimming: 3 bases; J trimming: 5 bases; junction bases outside the gene matches: 9. The germline CDR1 and CDR2 sequences are SGHTA and FQGNSA. CDR3 sequence (DNA): TGTGCCAGCAGCTTCCGAATAGCGGGAGAGGGAGATACGCAGTATTTT. This translates into CASSFRIAGEGDTQYF.

The rearrangement joins TRBV7-2 to TRBJ2-2; 11 bases line up with TRBD2. The CDR3 loop spans 16 amino acids. With 1 base clipped from V and 7 bases from J, the junction kept 5 bases outside the gene matches. Germline CDR1 reads SGHTA; CDR2 reads FQGNSA. The CDR3, as DNA: TGTGCCAGCAGCTTAGTAGGGACTAGCGGAGTCGGGGAGCTGTTTTTT. It yields the protein CASSLVGTSGVGELFF.

This chain uses TRBV4-2 with TRBJ1-2; 10 positions match TRBD1. The CDR3 is 16 residues long. Trimming cost V 1 base and J 8 bases; bases outside gene matches: 10. Germline loops: CDR1 LGHNA, CDR2 YNFKEQ. The CDR3 here is CASSQVKSGQGKGYTF. The CDR3 coding sequence is TGTGCCAGCAGCCAAGTCAAATCGGGACAGGGGAAGGGCTACACCTTC.

The chain recombines TRBV11-3 with TRBJ2-5; no firm D call. The germline V and J ends were trimmed by 9 bases and 4 bases, with 9 bases remaining between them. CDR1 and CDR2 (germline): SGHNT, YENEEA. The CDR3 is made up of 11 amino acids. The CDR3 region has the DNA TGTGCCAGTATGATCGGAGAGACCCAGTACTTC. The encoded protein is CASMIGETQYF.

V gene TRBV2 combines with J gene TRBJ2-7; a weak D match, TRBD1 (6 bases). V lost 5 bases and J lost 2, with 13 bases in between. CDR3 size: 14 residues. The germline V gene encodes CDR1 SNHLY and CDR2 FYNNEI. This CDR3 reads CASSIGGYAYEQYF. CDR3 nucleotide sequence: TGTGCCAGCAGTATTGGGGGCTACGCCTACGAGCAGTACTTC.

This clone occurred once. This chain connects TRBV24-1 to TRBJ2-7; 8 bases are shared with TRBD1. Germline trimming cut 3 bases from V and 5 bases from J; bases unmatched to any gene: 11. Per germline, CDR1 KGHDR and CDR2 SFDVKD. CDR3 length: 16 amino acids. As DNA, the CDR3 is TGTGCCACCAGTGATCAACAACCGGGACAGGACCACGAGCAGTACTTC. Its translation is CATSDQQPGQDHEQYF.

The rearrangement uses TRBV6-6 and TRBJ1-1; 9 positions agree with TRBD1. This CDR3 is built from 19 residues. Trimming removed 6 bases from V and 3 bases from J; junction bases left unmatched: 20. CDR1 is MNHNY and CDR2 is SVGAGI in the germline V gene (reference sequence). CDR3 nucleotide sequence: TGTGCCAGCAGCTCCGGGACAGGGAACTCGCTCAGAGGCGACACTGAAGCTTTCTTT. Its protein is CASSSGTGNSLRGDTEAFF.

The chain employs TRBV5-6 and TRBJ2-5, with 7 bases matching TRBD2. Per the germline V gene, CDR1 is SGHDT and CDR2 is YYEEEE. This CDR3 is 15 amino acids long. The junction had 8 bases not matched to a gene; V was cut back by 2 bases and J by 4 bases. The CDR3 region has the DNA TGTGCCAGCAGCTTAGGAGCGGGGCTCACAGAGACCCAGTACTTC. Protein product: CASSLGAGLTETQYF.